These T cell receptor beta chains were read from a single sample in a study of vaccination and CD4 T cells after COVID-19. Their cognate antigens are unknown. Via MiXCR, TCRdb re-called the PCR reads, giving one row per CDR3 protein. The sample comprises more than 10,000 distinct CDR3 sequences, roughly 26% of which are singletons, and roughly 28% rests with the top ten. The material was CD4+ T cells from blood, cultured in vitro, obtained before SARS-CoV-2 vaccination. These TCRs come from a human donor who received a COVID-19 vaccine. The CDR3 runs from the conserved cysteine through the conserved F or W. A D gene is named only where the DNA matches it firmly. Clone size appears in some rows only: once, few, many, or a class for an expanded clone.

-,TRBV19,TRBJ2-2,-,CASSPSTSAGELFF,TGTGCCAGTAGTCCATCTACTAGTGCCGGGGAGCTGTTTTTT
-,TRBV14,TRBJ1-1,TRBD1,CASSRRGGRMNTEAFF,TGTGCCAGCAGCCGAAGAGGGGGCAGGATGAACACTGAAGCTTTCTTT
-,TRBV5-7,TRBJ2-1,-,CASSLEQRSPCYPSSYNEQFF,TGTGCCAGCAGCTTGGAACAGCGATCCCCGTGTTATCCGAGCTCCTACAATGAGCAGTTCTTC
-,TRBV6-4,TRBJ1-1,-,CASRTQGGTNTEAFF,TGTGCCAGCAGAACACAGGGAGGCACGAACACTGAAGCTTTCTTT
-,TRBV5-4,TRBJ1-2,TRBD1,CASTAIQGATGYTF,TGTGCCAGCACCGCGATACAGGGGGCAACGGGCTACACCTTC
-,TRBV7-2,TRBJ2-7,-,CASSQTRAYEQYF,TGTGCCAGCAGCCAGACTAGAGCCTACGAGCAGTACTTC
few,TRBV20-1,TRBJ1-3,TRBD1,CSARAGQAASGNTIYF,TGCAGTGCTAGAGCCGGACAGGCCGCCTCTGGAAACACCATATATTTT
-,TRBV12-3/TRBV12-4,TRBJ1-2,TRBD1,CASSRQGTTSLYGYTF,TGTGCCAGCAGCCGACAGGGCACCACCTCACTCTATGGCTACACCTTC
large,TRBV1,TRBJ2-5,-,CTSSQETSGQETQYF,TGCACCAGCAGCCAAGAGACTAGCGGCCAAGAGACCCAGTACTTC
few,TRBV6-1,TRBJ1-5,TRBD1,CAVTGGGQPQHF,TGTGCCGTGACAGGGGGCGGCCAGCCCCAGCATTTT
medium-sized,TRBV20-1,TRBJ1-2,-,CSASPGGYGYTF,TGCAGTGCTAGTCCGGGGGGCTATGGCTACACCTTC
few,TRBV21-1,TRBJ1-5,-,CASSKRRHLENSNQPQHF,TGTGCCAGCAGCAAAAGGAGACACCTCGAGAATAGCAATCAGCCCCAGCATTTT
few,TRBV2,TRBJ2-4,TRBD2,CASSEERGVGGKNIQYF,TGTGCCAGCAGTGAGGAGCGGGGGGTTGGGGGCAAAAACATTCAGTACTTC
-,TRBV19,TRBJ1-5,TRBD1,CASSIEGTGGFSNQPQHF,TGTGCCAGTAGTATTGAGGGGACAGGGGGTTTTAGCAATCAGCCCCAGCATTTT
-,TRBV12-5,TRBJ1-2,-,CASGIDRTNYGYTF,TGTGCTAGTGGTATCGACAGAACTAACTATGGCTACACCTTC
-,TRBV5-8,TRBJ1-6,-,CASSRGTMSSYNSPLHF,TGTGCCAGCAGCAGAGGGACAATGAGCTCCTATAATTCACCCCTCCACTTT
-,TRBV20-1,TRBJ2-3,TRBD2,CSANPPLAGGVGTDTQYF,TGCAGTGCTAACCCTCCCCTAGCGGGGGGAGTCGGCACAGATACGCAGTATTTT
-,TRBV14,TRBJ2-7,-,CASSQGSVDEQYF,TGTGCCAGCAGCCAGGGGTCGGTCGACGAGCAGTACTTC
few,TRBV7-2,TRBJ2-3,-,CASSTGASTDTQYF,TGTGCCAGCAGCACGGGGGCTAGCACAGATACGCAGTATTTT
few,TRBV12-5,TRBJ2-7,-,CASDTGSSYEQYF,TGTGCTAGTGATACAGGGAGCTCCTACGAGCAGTACTTC
few,TRBV20-1,TRBJ1-2,-,CSAIRGGAGSYTF,TGCAGTGCTATACGGGGGGGGGCTGGGAGCTACACCTTC
medium-sized,TRBV7-8,TRBJ1-5,TRBD1,CASSLTTGGLNQPQHF,TGTGCCAGCAGCTTAACCACAGGGGGATTGAATCAGCCCCAGCATTTT
few,TRBV7-8,TRBJ1-6,-,CASSLGRILQRLSSYNSPLHF,TGTGCCAGCAGCTTGGGACGAATACTACAGCGTTTGAGCTCCTATAATTCACCCCTCCACTTT
-,TRBV7-9,TRBJ2-7,-,CASSGGDSSYEQYF,TGCGCCAGCAGTGGAGGGGATAGCTCCTACGAGCAGTACTTC
few,TRBV24-1,TRBJ2-1,TRBD1,CATSEPQGGAYNEQFF,TGTGCCACCAGTGAGCCACAGGGGGGCGCCTACAATGAGCAGTTCTTC
-,TRBV5-1,TRBJ1-6,-,CASSLSQDNSPLHF,TGCGCCAGCAGCTTGTCACAGGATAATTCACCCCTCCACTTT
medium-sized,TRBV19,TRBJ1-5,TRBD1,CASSIGQGIRNQPQHF,TGTGCCAGTAGTATAGGACAGGGAATACGAAATCAGCCCCAGCATTTT
few,TRBV28,TRBJ1-1,TRBD1,CASSTWTGMNTEAFF,TGTGCCAGCAGTACTTGGACAGGAATGAACACTGAAGCTTTCTTT
-,TRBV5-1,TRBJ2-7,-,CASSSGWGPRDEQYF,TGCGCCAGCAGCTCCGGCTGGGGCCCCCGAGACGAGCAGTACTTC
-,TRBV6-1,TRBJ1-3,-,CASSPRDASGNTIYF,TGTGCCAGCAGCCCGAGGGACGCGTCTGGAAACACCATATATTTT
few,TRBV6-1,TRBJ2-5,-,CASSDTSETQYF,TGTGCCAGCAGCGATACCTCGGAGACCCAGTACTTC
-,TRBV11-3,TRBJ2-7,-,CASSQGLEGGEQYF,TGTGCCAGCAGCCAAGGACTAGAAGGGGGCGAGCAGTACTTC
-,TRBV12-3/TRBV12-4,TRBJ1-3,-,CASSGHTGSSGNTIYF,TGTGCCAGCAGTGGACATACAGGGAGCTCTGGAAACACCATATATTTT
-,TRBV20-1,TRBJ2-5,-,CSARLQTPQETQYF,TGCAGTGCTAGACTACAGACACCCCAAGAGACCCAGTACTTC
-,TRBV24-1,TRBJ2-7,TRBD1,CATSEGTGPYEQYF,TGTGCCACCAGTGAGGGGACAGGACCCTACGAGCAGTACTTC
medium-sized,TRBV29-1,TRBJ1-2,-,CSAEGDPYGYTF,TGCAGCGCAGAGGGGGACCCCTATGGCTACACCTTC
-,TRBV29-1,TRBJ1-1,TRBD1,CSVTRTGGYYAEAFF,TGCAGCGTCACCCGGACAGGGGGCTATTACGCTGAAGCTTTCTTT
few,TRBV6-2/TRBV6-3,TRBJ1-2,-,CASREPGPNYGYTF,TGTGCCAGCAGGGAGCCGGGCCCTAACTATGGCTACACCTTC
few,TRBV7-2,TRBJ2-5,-,CASSSAPGQDVTQYF,TGTGCCAGCAGCTCCGCGCCAGGGCAGGATGTGACCCAGTACTTC
-,TRBV27,TRBJ2-7,-,CASSLGGLISEQYF,TGTGCCAGCAGTTTAGGGGGGCTGATCTCCGAGCAGTACTTC
-,TRBV6-1,TRBJ2-3,-,CASSETLLGAVSTDTQYF,TGTGCCAGCAGTGAAACCCTCCTAGGCGCGGTCAGCACAGATACGCAGTATTTT
-,TRBV24-1,TRBJ2-3,TRBD2,CATSDPGGGSTDTQYF,TGTGCCACCAGTGATCCGGGGGGAGGGAGCACAGATACGCAGTATTTT
few,TRBV6-1,TRBJ1-1,-,CASSESPSGNTEAFF,TGTGCCAGCAGTGAATCCCCCAGCGGTAACACTGAAGCTTTCTTT
-,TRBV23-1,TRBJ2-5,-,CANPPRIGGTHTESVSGTQYF,TGCGCCAATCCGCCACGCATCGGCGGGACGCACACTGAGTCCGTTTCTGGGACCCAGTACTTC
-,TRBV18,TRBJ2-3,-,CASSPMGGPTDTQYF,TGTGCCAGCTCACCAATGGGGGGACCCACAGATACGCAGTATTTT
few,TRBV12-2,TRBJ2-3,-,CAPRLQVPAGRKDTQYF,TGTGCACCCCGCTTACAAGTTCCAGCGGGGAGGAAAGATACGCAGTATTTT
few,TRBV7-9,TRBJ2-3,TRBD1,CASSLAVDRGFTDTQYF,TGTGCCAGCAGCTTAGCGGTGGACAGGGGCTTCACAGATACGCAGTATTTT
few,TRBV20-1,TRBJ2-5,TRBD2,CSAREPLGGGALETQYF,TGCAGTGCTAGAGAACCCTTAGGCGGGGGGGCCTTGGAGACCCAGTACTTC
few,TRBV24-1,TRBJ2-3,TRBD2,CATSRTSGGTDTQYF,TGTGCCACCAGTCGGACTAGCGGGGGTACAGATACGCAGTATTTT
-,TRBV18,TRBJ2-6,-,CASSPWVQGASGANVLTF,TGTGCCAGCTCACCATGGGTACAGGGTGCCTCTGGGGCCAACGTCCTGACTTTC
-,TRBV5-1,TRBJ1-1,-,CASRGTAVNTEAFF,TGCGCCAGCCGCGGAACAGCGGTGAACACTGAAGCTTTCTTT
-,TRBV2,TRBJ1-1,-,CASRLYSGMNTEAFF,TGTGCCAGCAGACTATACTCAGGGATGAACACTGAAGCTTTCTTT
-,TRBV28,TRBJ1-4,TRBD1,CASSLSTGGDEKLFF,TGTGCCAGCAGTTTATCGACAGGGGGAGATGAAAAACTGTTTTTT
few,TRBV11-3,TRBJ2-2,TRBD2,CASSLGLASGELFF,TGTGCCAGCAGCTTGGGACTAGCTTCCGGGGAGCTGTTTTTT